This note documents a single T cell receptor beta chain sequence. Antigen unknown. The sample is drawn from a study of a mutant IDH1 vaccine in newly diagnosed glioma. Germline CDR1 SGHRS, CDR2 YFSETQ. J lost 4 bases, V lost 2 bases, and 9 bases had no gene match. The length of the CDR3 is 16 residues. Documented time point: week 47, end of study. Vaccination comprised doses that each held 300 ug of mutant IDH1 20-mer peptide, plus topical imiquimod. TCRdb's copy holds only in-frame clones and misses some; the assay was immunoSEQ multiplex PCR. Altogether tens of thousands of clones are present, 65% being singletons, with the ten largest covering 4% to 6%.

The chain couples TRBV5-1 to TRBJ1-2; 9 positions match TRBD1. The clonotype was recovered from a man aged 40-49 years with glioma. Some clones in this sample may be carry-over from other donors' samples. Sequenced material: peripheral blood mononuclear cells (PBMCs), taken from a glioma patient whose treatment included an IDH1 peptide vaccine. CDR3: CASSLTAGQGIYGYTF. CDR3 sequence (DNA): TGCGCCAGCAGCTTAACCGCGGGACAGGGTATCTATGGCTACACCTTC.